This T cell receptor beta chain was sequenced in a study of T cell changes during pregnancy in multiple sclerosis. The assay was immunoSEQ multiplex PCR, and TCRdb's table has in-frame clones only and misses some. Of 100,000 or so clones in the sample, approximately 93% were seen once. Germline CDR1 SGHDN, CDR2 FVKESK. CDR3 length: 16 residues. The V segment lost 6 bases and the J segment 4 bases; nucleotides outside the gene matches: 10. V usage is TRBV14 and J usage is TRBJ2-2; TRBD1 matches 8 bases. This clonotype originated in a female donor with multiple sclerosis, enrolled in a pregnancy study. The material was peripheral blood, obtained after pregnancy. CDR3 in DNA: TGTGCCAGCAGAGCTACCGGGACAGGACTCACCGGGGAGCTGTTTTTT. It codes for CASRATGTGLTGELFF. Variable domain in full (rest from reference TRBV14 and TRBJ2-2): EAGVTQFPSHSVIEKGQTVTLRCDPISGHDNLYWYRRVMGKEIKFLLHFVKESKQDESGMPNNRFLAERTGGTYSTLKVQPAELEDSGVYFCASRATGTGLTGELFFGEGSRLTVL.